The next 2 T cell receptor beta chains were all read from a single sample in a study of CD8+ T cells in alopecia areata. Extracted RNA was reverse transcribed, and the resulting cDNA served as sequencing template. Assay: immunoSEQ multiplex PCR; the TCRdb copy retains only in-frame clones and omits some. The data contain a few hundred thousand clones, approximately 61% of them singletons. Sequences were derived from CD4+ T cells sorted from blood, sampled at week 0. The source is a human donor with alopecia areata.

V and J are TRBV7-9 and TRBJ2-5; D gene unclear. The germline CDR1 and CDR2 sequences are SEHNR and FQNEAQ (reference sequence). The CDR3 is 15 amino acids. Trimming removed 0 bases from V and 1 base from J, with 9 bases in between. The CDR3 DNA is TGTGCCAGCAGCTTAGCGCTTGGCTTCCAAGAGACCCAGTACTTC. It encodes CASSLALGFQETQYF.

The chain carries TRBV30 and TRBJ2-7, with D perhaps being TRBD1 or TRBD2 (6 bases each). Germline CDR1 GTSNPN, CDR2 SVGIG (reference sequence). Trimming took 2 bases from V and 6 from J, leaving 17 bases between them. The CDR3 totals 14 residues. The CDR3 spells CAWSFGRRGGEQYF. CDR3 DNA: TGTGCCTGGAGTTTCGGTCGCAGGGGAGGCGAGCAGTACTTC. Variable domain in full (rest from reference TRBV30 and TRBJ2-7): SQTIHQWPATLVQPVGSPLSLECTVEGTSNPNLYWYRQAAGRGLQLLFYSVGIGQISSEVPQNLSASRPQDRQFILSSKKLLLSDSGFYLCAWSFGRRGGEQYFGPGTRLTVT.